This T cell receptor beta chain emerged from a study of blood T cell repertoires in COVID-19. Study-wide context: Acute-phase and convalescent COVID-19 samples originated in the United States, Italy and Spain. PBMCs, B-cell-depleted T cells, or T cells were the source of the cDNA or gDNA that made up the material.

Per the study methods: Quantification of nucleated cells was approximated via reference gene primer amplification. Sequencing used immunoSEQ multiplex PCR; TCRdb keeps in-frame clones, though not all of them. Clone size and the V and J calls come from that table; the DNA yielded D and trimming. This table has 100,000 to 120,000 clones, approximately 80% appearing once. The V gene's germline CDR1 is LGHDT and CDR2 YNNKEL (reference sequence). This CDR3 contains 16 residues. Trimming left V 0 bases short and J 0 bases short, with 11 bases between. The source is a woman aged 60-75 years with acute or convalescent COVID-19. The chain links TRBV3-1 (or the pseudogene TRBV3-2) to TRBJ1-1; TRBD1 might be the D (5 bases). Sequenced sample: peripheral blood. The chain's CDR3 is CASSQDTGGMNTEAFF. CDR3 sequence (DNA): TGTGCCAGCAGCCAAGATACCGGGGGAATGAACACTGAAGCTTTCTTT.